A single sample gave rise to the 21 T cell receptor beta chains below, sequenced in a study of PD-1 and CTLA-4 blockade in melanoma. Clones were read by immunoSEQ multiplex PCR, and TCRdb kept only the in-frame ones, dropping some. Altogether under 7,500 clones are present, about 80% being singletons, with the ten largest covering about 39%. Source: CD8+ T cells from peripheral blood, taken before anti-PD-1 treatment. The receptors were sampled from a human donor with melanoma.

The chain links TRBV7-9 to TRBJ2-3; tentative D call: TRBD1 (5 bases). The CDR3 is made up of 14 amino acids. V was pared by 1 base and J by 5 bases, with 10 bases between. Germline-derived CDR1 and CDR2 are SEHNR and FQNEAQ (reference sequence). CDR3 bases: TGTGCCAGCAGCTTAGGGCAGGGAAAAGATACGCAGTATTTT. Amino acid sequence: CASSLGQGKDTQYF.

In DNA form, the CDR3 reads TGCGCCAGCAGCCAGGGGACTAGCGGAACCTACGAGCAGTACTTC. This encodes CASSQGTSGTYEQYF. V and J are TRBV4-1 and TRBJ2-7, with TRBD2 matching 11 bases. Germline V gives CDR1 MGHRA, CDR2 YSYEKL. The ends lost 3 bases at V and 2 bases at J; junction bases unmatched: 3. The CDR3 runs 15 residues.

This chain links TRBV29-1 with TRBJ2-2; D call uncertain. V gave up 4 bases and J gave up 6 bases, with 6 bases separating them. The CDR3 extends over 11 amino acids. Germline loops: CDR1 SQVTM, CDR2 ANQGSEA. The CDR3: CSVGGPGELFF. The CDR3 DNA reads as TGCAGCGTTGGGGGTCCCGGGGAGCTGTTTTTT.

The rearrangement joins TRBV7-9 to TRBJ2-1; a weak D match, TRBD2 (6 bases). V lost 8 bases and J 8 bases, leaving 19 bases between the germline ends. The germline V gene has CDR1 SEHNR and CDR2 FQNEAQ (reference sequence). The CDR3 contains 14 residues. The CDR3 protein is CASSGVAVPDEQFF. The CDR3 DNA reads TGTGCCAGCTCTGGGGTAGCGGTACCGGATGAGCAGTTCTTC.

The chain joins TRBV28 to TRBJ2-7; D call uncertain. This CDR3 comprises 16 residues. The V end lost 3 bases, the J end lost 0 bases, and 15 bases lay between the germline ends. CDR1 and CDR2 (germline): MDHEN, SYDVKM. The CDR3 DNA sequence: TGTGCCAGCAGTTTTCCCCTCGTCGCGAGCTCCTACGAGCAGTACTTC. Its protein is CASSFPLVASSYEQYF.

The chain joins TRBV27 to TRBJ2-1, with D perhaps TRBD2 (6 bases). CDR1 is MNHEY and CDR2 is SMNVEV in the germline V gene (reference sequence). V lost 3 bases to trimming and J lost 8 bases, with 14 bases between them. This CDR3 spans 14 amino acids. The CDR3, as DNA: TGTGCCAGCAGTTTTTATCCGTCGGGAGATGAGCAGTTCTTC. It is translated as CASSFYPSGDEQFF.

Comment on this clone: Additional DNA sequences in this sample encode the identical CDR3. The DNA of the CDR3 is TGTGCCAGCAGCGTAGGGTGGGGACCCTCCTACGAGCAGTACTTC. It translates to CASSVGWGPSYEQYF. V and J are TRBV9 and TRBJ2-7; D assignment may be TRBD1 or TRBD2 (5 bases each). CDR1 and CDR2 from the germline V gene are SGDLS and YYNGEE. Between the trimmed V and J ends, which lost 0 bases and 0 bases, there was a span of 10 bases. CDR3 length equals 15 residues. The full variable domain, with the rest looked up from reference TRBV9 and TRBJ2-7, is DSGVTQTPKHLITATGQRVTLRCSPRSGDLSVYWYQQSLDQGLQFLIQYYNGEERAKGNILERFSAQQFPDLHSELNLSSLELGDSALYFCASSVGWGPSYEQYFGPGTRLTVT.

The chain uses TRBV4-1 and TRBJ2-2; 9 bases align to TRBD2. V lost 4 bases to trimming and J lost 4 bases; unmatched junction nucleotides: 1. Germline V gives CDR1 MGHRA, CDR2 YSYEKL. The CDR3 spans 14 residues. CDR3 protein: CASSPTSGTGELFF. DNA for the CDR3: TGCGCCAGCAGCCCGACTAGCGGCACCGGGGAGCTGTTTTTT.

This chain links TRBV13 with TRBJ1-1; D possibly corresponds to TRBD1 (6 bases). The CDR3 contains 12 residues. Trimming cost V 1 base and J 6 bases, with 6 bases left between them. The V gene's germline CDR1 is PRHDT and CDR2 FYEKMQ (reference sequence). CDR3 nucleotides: TGTGCCAGCAGCTTAGAGGGGGCTGAAGCTTTCTTT. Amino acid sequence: CASSLEGAEAFF.

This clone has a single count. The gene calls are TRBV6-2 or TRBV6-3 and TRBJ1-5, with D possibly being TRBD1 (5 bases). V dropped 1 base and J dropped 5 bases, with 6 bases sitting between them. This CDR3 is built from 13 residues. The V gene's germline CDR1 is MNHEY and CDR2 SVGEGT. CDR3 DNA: TGTGCCAGCAGTTACTGGGGGGATCAGCCCCAGCATTTT. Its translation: CASSYWGDQPQHF.

The CDR3 region has the DNA TGCAGTGCTAGTCCCATAGCGGGAGTGACAGATACGCAGTATTTT. It is translated as CSASPIAGVTDTQYF. The chain combines TRBV20-1 with TRBJ2-3; 9 nucleotides agree with TRBD2. CDR1 and CDR2 from the germline V gene are DFQATT and SNEGSKA (reference sequence). Trimming at V came to 3 bases and at J to 3 bases, leaving 7 bases not matched to a gene. CDR3 length: 15 residues.

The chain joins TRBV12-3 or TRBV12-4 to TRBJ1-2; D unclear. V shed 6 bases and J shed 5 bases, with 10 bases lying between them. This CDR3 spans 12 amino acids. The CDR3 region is CASRSGAYGYTF. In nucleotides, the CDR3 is TGTGCCAGCAGGTCCGGCGCTTATGGCTACACCTTC.

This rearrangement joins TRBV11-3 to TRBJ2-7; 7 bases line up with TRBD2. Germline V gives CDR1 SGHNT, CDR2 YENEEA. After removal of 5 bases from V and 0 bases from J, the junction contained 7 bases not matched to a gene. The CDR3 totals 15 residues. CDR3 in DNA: TGTGCCAGCAGCCTGATGGCGGGAGACTCCTACGAGCAGTACTTC. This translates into CASSLMAGDSYEQYF.

The CDR3 region has the DNA TGTGCCAGCAGTTACTCGAGGCCCCTCAACGTCCTGACTTTC. Protein sequence: CASSYSRPLNVLTF. The rearrangement uses TRBV6-6 and TRBJ2-6, with no clear D. The ends were cut back, 0 bases at V and 9 bases at J, with 9 bases in the middle. In germline, CDR1 is MNHNY, CDR2 SVGAGI (reference sequence). The CDR3 sequence is 14 residues long.

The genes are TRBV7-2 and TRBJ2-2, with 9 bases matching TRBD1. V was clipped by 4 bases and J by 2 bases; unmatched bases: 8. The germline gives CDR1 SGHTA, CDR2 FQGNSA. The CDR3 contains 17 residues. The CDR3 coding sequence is TGTGCCAGCAGCTCCAAATCGGGACAGGGAAACACCGGGGAGCTGTTTTTT. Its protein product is CASSSKSGQGNTGELFF.

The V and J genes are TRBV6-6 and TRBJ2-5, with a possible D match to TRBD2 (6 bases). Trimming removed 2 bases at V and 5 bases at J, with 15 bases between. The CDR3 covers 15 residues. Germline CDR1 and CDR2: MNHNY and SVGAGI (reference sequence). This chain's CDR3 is CASSYTSGLAETQYF. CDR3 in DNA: TGTGCCAGCAGTTACACGAGTGGGCTAGCGGAGACCCAGTACTTC.

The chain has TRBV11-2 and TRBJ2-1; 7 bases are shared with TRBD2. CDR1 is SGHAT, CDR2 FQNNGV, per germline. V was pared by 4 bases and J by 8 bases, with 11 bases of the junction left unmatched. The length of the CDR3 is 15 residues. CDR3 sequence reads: CASSSIAGPADEQFF. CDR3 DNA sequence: TGTGCCAGCAGCTCAATAGCGGGTCCCGCGGATGAGCAGTTCTTC. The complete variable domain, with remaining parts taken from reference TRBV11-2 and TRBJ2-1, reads EAGVAQSPRYKIIEKRQSVAFWCNPISGHATLYWYQQILGQGPKLLIQFQNNGVVDDSQLPKDRFSAERLKGVDSTLKIQPAKLEDSAVYLCASSSIAGPADEQFFGPGTRLTVL.

The CDR3 DNA reads as TGTGCCAGCAGCGTAGGGGTTTATCAGGACAAACAAGAGACCCAGTACTTC. Translating gives CASSVGVYQDKQETQYF. The chain uses TRBV9 and TRBJ2-5; maybe TRBD1 (5 bases). V shed 0 bases and J shed 2 bases, with 17 bases lying between them. Germline-derived CDR1 and CDR2 are SGDLS and YYNGEE. CDR3 length: 17 residues.

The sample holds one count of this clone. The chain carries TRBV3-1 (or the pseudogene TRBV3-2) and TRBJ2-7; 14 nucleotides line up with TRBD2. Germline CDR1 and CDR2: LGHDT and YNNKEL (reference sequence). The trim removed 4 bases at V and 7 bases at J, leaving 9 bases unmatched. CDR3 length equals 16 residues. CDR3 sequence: CASSPRLAGGNGEQYF. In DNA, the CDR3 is TGTGCCAGCAGCCCGCGACTAGCGGGAGGGAATGGGGAGCAGTACTTC.

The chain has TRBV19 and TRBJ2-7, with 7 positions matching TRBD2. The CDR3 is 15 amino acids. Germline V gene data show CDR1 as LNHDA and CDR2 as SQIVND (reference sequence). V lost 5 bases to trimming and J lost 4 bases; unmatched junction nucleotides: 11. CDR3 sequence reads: CASSPTGGSFYEQYF. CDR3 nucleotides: TGTGCCAGTAGTCCTACGGGCGGGAGCTTTTACGAGCAGTACTTC.

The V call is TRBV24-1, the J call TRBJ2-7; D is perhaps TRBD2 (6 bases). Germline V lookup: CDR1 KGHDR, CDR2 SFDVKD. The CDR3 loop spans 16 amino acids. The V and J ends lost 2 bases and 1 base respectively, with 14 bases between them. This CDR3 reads CATSDSRRLDSYEQYF. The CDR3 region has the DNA TGTGCCACCAGTGATTCCAGGAGACTAGATTCCTACGAGCAGTACTTC.